The source of this TCR beta chain is a study of blood T cell repertoires in COVID-19. The protocol was immunoSEQ multiplex PCR, while the TCRdb copy is restricted to in-frame clones and leaves out a portion. This sample has just over 150,000 clones, with around 89% found just once. Trimming cost V 0 bases and J 2 bases, with 12 bases left between them. The CDR3 runs 16 residues. Germline-derived CDR1 and CDR2 are SGHRS and YFSETQ. Individuals drawn from 24 US areas were roughly 18 to 95 years old. The chain recombines TRBV5-1 with TRBJ2-1; no definite D call. This receptor was obtained from a woman aged 45-65 years who had recovered from COVID-19. Specimen: PBMCs or T cells enriched from blood (not recorded which). In nucleotides, the CDR3 is TGCGCCAGCAGCTTGGGAGCTTGGCGGACCTACAATGAGCAGTTCTTC. Translation: CASSLGAWRTYNEQFF.